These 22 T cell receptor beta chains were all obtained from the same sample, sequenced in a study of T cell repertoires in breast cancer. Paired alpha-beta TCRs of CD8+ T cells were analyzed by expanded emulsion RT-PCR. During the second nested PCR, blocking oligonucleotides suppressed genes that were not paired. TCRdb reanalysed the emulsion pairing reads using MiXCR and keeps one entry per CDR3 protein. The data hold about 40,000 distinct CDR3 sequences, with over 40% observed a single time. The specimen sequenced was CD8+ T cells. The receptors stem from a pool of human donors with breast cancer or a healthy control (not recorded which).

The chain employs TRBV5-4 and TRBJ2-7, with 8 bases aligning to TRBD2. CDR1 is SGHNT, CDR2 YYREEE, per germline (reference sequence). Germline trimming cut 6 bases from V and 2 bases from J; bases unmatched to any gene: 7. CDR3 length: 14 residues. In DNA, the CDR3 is TGTGCCAGCAACGAGCGGGAGCTACCCTACGAGCAGTACTTC. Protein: CASNERELPYEQYF.

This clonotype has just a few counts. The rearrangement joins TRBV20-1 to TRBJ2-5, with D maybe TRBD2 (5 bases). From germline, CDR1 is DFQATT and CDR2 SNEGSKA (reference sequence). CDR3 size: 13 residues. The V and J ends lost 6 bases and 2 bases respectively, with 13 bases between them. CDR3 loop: CSAQGLEQETQYF. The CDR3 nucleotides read TGCAGTGCGCAAGGACTGGAACAAGAGACCCAGTACTTC.

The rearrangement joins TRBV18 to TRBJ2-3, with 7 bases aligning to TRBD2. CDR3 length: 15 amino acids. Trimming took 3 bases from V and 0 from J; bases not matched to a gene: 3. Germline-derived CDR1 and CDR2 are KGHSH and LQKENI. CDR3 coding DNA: TGTGCCAGCTCACCCCCGCGGGAGAGCACAGATACGCAGTATTTT. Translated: CASSPPRESTDTQYF.

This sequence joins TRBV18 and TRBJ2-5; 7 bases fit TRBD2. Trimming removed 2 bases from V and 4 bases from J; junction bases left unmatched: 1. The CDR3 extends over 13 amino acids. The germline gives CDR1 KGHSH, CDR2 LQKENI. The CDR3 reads CASSPASGETQYF. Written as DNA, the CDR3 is TGTGCCAGCTCACCAGCTAGCGGAGAGACCCAGTACTTC.

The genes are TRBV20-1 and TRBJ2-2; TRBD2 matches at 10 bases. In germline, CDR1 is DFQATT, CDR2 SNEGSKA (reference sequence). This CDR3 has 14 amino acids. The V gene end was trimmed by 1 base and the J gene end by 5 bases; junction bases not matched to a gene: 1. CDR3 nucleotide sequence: TGCAGTGCTAGAGTAGCGGGAGGAACCGGGGAGCTGTTTTTT. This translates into CSARVAGGTGELFF.

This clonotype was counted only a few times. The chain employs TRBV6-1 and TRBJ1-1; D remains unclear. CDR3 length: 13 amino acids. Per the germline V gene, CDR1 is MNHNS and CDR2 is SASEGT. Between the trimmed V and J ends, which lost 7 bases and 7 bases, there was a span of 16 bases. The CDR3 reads CASTLFRVDEAFF. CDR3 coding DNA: TGTGCCAGCACCCTCTTTCGTGTCGATGAAGCTTTCTTT.

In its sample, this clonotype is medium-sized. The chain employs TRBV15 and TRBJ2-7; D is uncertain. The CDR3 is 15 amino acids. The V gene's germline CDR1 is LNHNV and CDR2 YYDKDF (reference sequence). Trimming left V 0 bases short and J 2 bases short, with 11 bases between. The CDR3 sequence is CATSRDYISTYEQYF. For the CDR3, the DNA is TGTGCCACCAGCAGAGATTACATTAGCACCTACGAGCAGTACTTC.

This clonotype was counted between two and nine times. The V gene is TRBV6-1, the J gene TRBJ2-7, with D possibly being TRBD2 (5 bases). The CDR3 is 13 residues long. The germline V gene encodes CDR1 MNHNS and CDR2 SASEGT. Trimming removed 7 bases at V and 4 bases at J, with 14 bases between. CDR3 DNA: TGTGCCAGCATTGGTTTCGGGATGTACGAGCAGTACTTC. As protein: CASIGFGMYEQYF.

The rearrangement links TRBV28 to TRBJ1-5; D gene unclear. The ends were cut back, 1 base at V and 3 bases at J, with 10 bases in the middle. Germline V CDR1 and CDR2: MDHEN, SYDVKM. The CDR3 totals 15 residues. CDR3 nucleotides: TGTGCCAGCAGTTTATTTTACTCGAACAATCAGCCCCAGCATTTT. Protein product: CASSLFYSNNQPQHF.

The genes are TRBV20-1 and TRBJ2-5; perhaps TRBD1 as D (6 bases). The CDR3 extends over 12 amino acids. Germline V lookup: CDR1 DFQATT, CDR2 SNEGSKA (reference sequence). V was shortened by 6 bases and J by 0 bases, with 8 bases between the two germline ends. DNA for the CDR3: TGCAGTGCCGCAGGGGACCAAGAGACCCAGTACTTC. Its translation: CSAAGDQETQYF.

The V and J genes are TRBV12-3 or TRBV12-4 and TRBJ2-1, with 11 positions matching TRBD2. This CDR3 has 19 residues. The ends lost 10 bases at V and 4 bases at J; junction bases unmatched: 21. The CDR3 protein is CANTVTPPSGGTSYNEQFF. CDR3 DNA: TGTGCCAACACGGTCACCCCGCCTAGCGGGGGGACTAGTTACAATGAGCAGTTCTTC.

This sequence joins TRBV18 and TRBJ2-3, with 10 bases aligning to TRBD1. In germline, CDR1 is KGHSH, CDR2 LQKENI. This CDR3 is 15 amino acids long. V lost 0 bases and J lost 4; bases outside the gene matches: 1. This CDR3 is CASSPPGQGSDTQYF. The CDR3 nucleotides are TGTGCCAGCTCACCACCGGGACAGGGGTCAGATACGCAGTATTTT. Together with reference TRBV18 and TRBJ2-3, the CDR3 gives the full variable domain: NAGVMQNPRHLVRRRGQEARLRCSPMKGHSHVYWYRQLPEEGLKFMVYLQKENIIDESGMPKERFSAEFPKEGPSILRIQQVVRGDSAAYFCASSPPGQGSDTQYFGPGTRLTVL.

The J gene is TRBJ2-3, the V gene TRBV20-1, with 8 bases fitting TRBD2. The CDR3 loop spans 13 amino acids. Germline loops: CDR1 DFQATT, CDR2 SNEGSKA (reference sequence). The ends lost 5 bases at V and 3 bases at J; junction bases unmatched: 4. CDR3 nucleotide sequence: TGCAGTGCTCTTCCTAGCGGGACAGATACGCAGTATTTT. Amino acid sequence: CSALPSGTDTQYF.

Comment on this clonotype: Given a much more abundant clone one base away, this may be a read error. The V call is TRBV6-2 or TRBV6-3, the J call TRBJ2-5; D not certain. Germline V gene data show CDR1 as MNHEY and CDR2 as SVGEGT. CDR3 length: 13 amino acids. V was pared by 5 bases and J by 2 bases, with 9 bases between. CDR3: CASSVRKQETQYF. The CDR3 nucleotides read TGTGCCAGCAGTGTCCGGAAGCAAGAGACCCAGTACTTC.

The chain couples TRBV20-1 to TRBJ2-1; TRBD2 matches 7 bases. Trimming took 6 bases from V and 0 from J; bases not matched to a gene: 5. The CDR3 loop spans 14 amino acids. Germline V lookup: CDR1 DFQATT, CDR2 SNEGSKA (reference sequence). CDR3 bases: TGCAGTGCCCCTAGCGGCCTCTCCTACAATGAGCAGTTCTTC. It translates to CSAPSGLSYNEQFF.

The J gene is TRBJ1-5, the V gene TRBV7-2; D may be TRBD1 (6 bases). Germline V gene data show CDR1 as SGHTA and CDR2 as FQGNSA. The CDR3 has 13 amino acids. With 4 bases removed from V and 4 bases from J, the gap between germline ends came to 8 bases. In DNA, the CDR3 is TGTGCCAGCAGCTCCAGGGGAAATCAGCCCCAGCATTTT. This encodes CASSSRGNQPQHF.

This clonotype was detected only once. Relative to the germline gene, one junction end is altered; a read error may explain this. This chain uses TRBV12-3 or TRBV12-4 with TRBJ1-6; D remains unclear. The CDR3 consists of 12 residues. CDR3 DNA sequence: TGTGACAGCAGTTTCGAGGGATCACCCCTCCACTTT. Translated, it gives CDSSFEGSPLHF.

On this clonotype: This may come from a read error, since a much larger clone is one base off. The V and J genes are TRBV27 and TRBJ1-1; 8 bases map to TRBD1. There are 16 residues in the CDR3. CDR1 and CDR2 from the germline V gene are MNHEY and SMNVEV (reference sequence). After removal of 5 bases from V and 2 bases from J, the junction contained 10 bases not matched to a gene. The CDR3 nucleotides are TGTGCCAGCAGTCCGGACAGGGACGGGATAAACACTGAAGCTTTCTTT. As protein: CASSPDRDGINTEAFF.

The CDR3 loop is CSARDYIGDIDNQPQHF. The CDR3, as DNA: TGCAGTGCTAGAGATTACATAGGAGACATAGACAATCAGCCCCAGCATTTT. The chain employs TRBV20-1 and TRBJ1-5; no clear D gene. Germline loops: CDR1 DFQATT, CDR2 SNEGSKA (reference sequence). This CDR3 is 17 amino acids long. V lost 0 bases and J 3 bases, leaving 18 bases between the germline ends.

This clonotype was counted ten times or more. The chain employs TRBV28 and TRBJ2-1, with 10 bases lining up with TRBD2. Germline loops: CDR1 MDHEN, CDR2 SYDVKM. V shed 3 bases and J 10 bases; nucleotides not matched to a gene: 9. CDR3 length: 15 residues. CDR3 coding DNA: TGTGCCAGCAGTTTTTCTAGCGGGAGTAGGGGAGAGCAGTTCTTC. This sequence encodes CASSFSSGSRGEQFF.

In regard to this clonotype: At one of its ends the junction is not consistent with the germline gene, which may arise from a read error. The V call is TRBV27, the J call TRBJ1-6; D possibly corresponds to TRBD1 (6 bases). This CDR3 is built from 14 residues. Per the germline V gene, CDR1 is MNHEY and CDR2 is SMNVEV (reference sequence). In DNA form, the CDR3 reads TGTGCCAGCAATTTAAAGGGGGTACGATCACCCCTCCACTTT. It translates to CASNLKGVRSPLHF.

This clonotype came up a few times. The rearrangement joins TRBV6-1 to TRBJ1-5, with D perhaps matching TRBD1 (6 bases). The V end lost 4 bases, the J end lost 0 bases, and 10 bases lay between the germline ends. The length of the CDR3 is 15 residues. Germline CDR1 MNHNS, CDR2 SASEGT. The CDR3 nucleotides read TGTGCCAGCAGTGCTAGGGGGTCTAGCAATCAGCCCCAGCATTTT. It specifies CASSARGSSNQPQHF.